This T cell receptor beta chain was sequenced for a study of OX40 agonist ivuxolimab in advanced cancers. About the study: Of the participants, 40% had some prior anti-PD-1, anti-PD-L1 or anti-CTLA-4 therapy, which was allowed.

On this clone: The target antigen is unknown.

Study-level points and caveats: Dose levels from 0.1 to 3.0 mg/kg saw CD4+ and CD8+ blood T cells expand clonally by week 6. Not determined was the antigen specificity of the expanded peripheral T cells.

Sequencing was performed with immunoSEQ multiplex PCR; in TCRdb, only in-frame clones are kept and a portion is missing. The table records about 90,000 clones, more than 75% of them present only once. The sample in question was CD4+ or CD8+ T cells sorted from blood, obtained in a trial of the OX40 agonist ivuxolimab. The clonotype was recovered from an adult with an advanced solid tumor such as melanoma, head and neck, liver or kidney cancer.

CDR3 residues: CASSLTSGSTDTQYF. In DNA form, the CDR3 reads TGTGCCAGCAGCTTAACTAGCGGGAGCACAGATACGCAGTATTTT. The rearrangement uses TRBV7-3 and TRBJ2-3; the match to TRBD2 covers 7 bases. Germline V gene lookup returns CDR1 SGHTA and CDR2 FQGTGA. The CDR3 has 15 amino acids. J gave up 0 bases and V 0 bases, and 0 bases lay outside the gene matches.